The 19 T cell receptor beta chains below come from one sample, sequenced in a study of OX40 agonist ivuxolimab in advanced cancers. TCRdb keeps only in-frame clones here, not all; method: immunoSEQ multiplex PCR. The repertoire includes around 57,000 clones, more than 65% of them detected once, and 2.4% sits in the top ten. Sequencing was performed on CD4+ or CD8+ T cells sorted from blood, taken in a trial of the OX40 agonist ivuxolimab. These receptors were obtained from an adult with an advanced solid tumor such as melanoma, head and neck, liver or kidney cancer.

The rearrangement links TRBV11-2 to TRBJ1-4; TRBD1 might be the D (6 bases). CDR1 and CDR2 (germline): SGHAT, FQNNGV. The V end lost 5 bases, the J end lost 8 bases, and 15 bases lay between the germline ends. This CDR3 is built from 14 residues. In DNA form, the CDR3 reads TGTGCCAGCAGCGAACAGGGAAGCGGAGAAAAACTGTTTTTT. It translates to CASSEQGSGEKLFF.

This chain joins TRBV4-3 and TRBJ1-1; D gene ambiguous. Trimming removed 1 base at V and 5 bases at J, with 11 bases between. The germline V gene has CDR1 LGHNA and CDR2 YSLEER. CDR3 length: 14 amino acids. The CDR3 coding sequence is TGCGCCAGCAGCCAAGCAGTCAGGCGGACTGAAGCTTTCTTT. It yields the protein CASSQAVRRTEAFF.

This chain uses TRBV4-1 with TRBJ1-2; D is undetermined. Germline V gives CDR1 MGHRA, CDR2 YSYEKL. This CDR3 region has 13 residues. Deletions cut 3 bases from V and 4 bases from J, with 9 bases between. The CDR3 sequence: CASSQGSPYGYTF. DNA for the CDR3: TGCGCCAGCAGCCAGGGCAGTCCCTATGGCTACACCTTC.

The chain carries TRBV9 and TRBJ1-5; tentative D call: TRBD1 (6 bases). CDR3 size: 14 residues. CDR1 SGDLS and CDR2 YYNGEE come from the germline V gene. The V end was cut by 2 bases, the J end by 6 bases, with 12 bases between. CDR3 protein: CASSVGGAGQPQHF. The CDR3 DNA sequence: TGTGCCAGCAGCGTGGGGGGCGCGGGTCAGCCCCAGCATTTT.

This clone was recorded only once. J is TRBJ2-3 and V is TRBV9; D gene ambiguous. Trimming stripped 0 bases from V and 1 base from J, with 12 bases between. Looked up from germline, CDR1 is SGDLS and CDR2 is YYNGEE. The CDR3 is 16 amino acids. The CDR3 loop reads CASSVGSLDRTDTQYF. The CDR3 nucleotides read TGTGCCAGCAGCGTAGGGAGTCTAGACCGCACAGATACGCAGTATTTT.

In nucleotides, the CDR3 is TGTGCCAGCAGCCCCCGCCGACAGGGGACGAGAAACACCATATATTTT. It encodes CASSPRRQGTRNTIYF. The chain is built from TRBV7-9 and TRBJ1-3, with 8 bases fitting TRBD1. The germline gives CDR1 SEHNR, CDR2 FQNEAQ (reference sequence). Unmatched junction bases numbered 11, after V lost 5 bases and J lost 5 bases. This CDR3 comprises 16 residues.

CDR3 in DNA: TGTGCCAGCAGCGCCCACGGGGCTGGAAACACCATATATTTT. This encodes CASSAHGAGNTIYF. The chain is built from TRBV7-2 and TRBJ1-3; D ambiguous. The V gene's germline CDR1 is SGHTA and CDR2 FQGNSA. Trimming stripped 5 bases from V and 2 bases from J, with 10 bases between. The CDR3 totals 14 residues.

J is TRBJ2-7 and V is TRBV6-6, with TRBD1 identical over 8 bases. Germline loops: CDR1 MNHNY, CDR2 SVGAGI (reference sequence). The CDR3 runs 15 residues. With 6 bases clipped from V and 1 base from J, the junction kept 8 bases outside the gene matches. CDR3 bases: TGTGCCAGCAGCCTACCCGGGACAGGATCCTACGAGCAGTACTTC. This translates into CASSLPGTGSYEQYF.

The V gene is TRBV28, the J gene TRBJ2-7, with 10 nucleotides matching TRBD1. The CDR3 length is 15 residues. Germline loops: CDR1 MDHEN, CDR2 SYDVKM. The junction had 6 bases not matched to a gene; V was cut back by 3 bases and J by 4 bases. DNA for the CDR3: TGTGCCAGCAGTTTCCTCGGACAGGGGGAATACGAGCAGTACTTC. It translates to CASSFLGQGEYEQYF.

The chain recombines TRBV6-6 with TRBJ2-7; 10 bases line up with TRBD1. Germline CDR1 and CDR2: MNHNY and SVGAGI (reference sequence). The trim removed 0 bases at V and 2 bases at J, leaving 4 bases unmatched. CDR3 length: 16 residues. For the CDR3, the DNA is TGTGCCAGCAGTTACTCGGGGACAGGGGTGACCTACGAGCAGTACTTC. The encoded protein is CASSYSGTGVTYEQYF.

The rearrangement links TRBV18 to TRBJ1-1, with TRBD1 as a possible D gene (5 bases). V lost 6 bases and J 1 base, leaving 12 bases between the germline ends. The CDR3 covers 14 residues. Germline loops: CDR1 KGHSH, CDR2 LQKENI. The CDR3 region has the DNA TGTGCCAGCTCGACCGGGACGGGGAACACTGAAGCTTTCTTT. This translates into CASSTGTGNTEAFF.

Of note for this clone: The junction departs from the called germline gene at one end, perhaps through a read error. V gene TRBV5-6 combines with J gene TRBJ2-3; no firm D call. The germline V gene encodes CDR1 SGHDT and CDR2 YYEEEE. The CDR3 is 15 residues long. CDR3 sequence reads: CASGLGRSYTDTQYF. The CDR3 DNA follows: TGTGCCAGCGGCTTGGGCAGAAGTTACACAGATACGCAGTATTTT.

The sample holds one count of this clone. This chain links TRBV6-1 with TRBJ2-3; no firm D call. The ends were cut back, 6 bases at V and 2 bases at J, with 6 bases in the middle. Germline assignment: CDR1 MNHNS and CDR2 SASEGT. The CDR3 covers 12 residues. This CDR3 reads CASSMVTDTQYF. Written as DNA, the CDR3 is TGTGCCAGCAGCATGGTCACAGATACGCAGTATTTT.

The CDR3 coding sequence is TGTGCCAGTCGCTTAGGACAGGGATGGAACACTGAAGCTTTCTTT. This codes for CASRLGQGWNTEAFF. The V gene is TRBV19, the J gene TRBJ1-1; TRBD1 matches at 8 bases. Germline assignment: CDR1 LNHDA and CDR2 SQIVND (reference sequence). The CDR3 totals 15 residues. V dropped 8 bases and J dropped 1; count of bases not matched to a gene: 9.

This clone has just a few counts. This chain connects TRBV18 to TRBJ1-1, with a weak D call TRBD1 (5 bases). In germline, CDR1 is KGHSH, CDR2 LQKENI. CDR3 length: 17 residues. Trimming pared 4 bases from V and 2 bases from J, leaving 20 bases between. Here the CDR3 DNA reads TGTGCCAGCTCACTAGACAGTTCGGCGGCCTTAAACACTGAAGCTTTCTTT. This codes for CASSLDSSAALNTEAFF.

CDR3 region: CASSLAPEDTQYF. For the CDR3, the DNA is TGTGCCAGCAGCTTAGCGCCCGAGGATACGCAGTATTTT. The rearrangement uses TRBV7-6 and TRBJ2-3; D is ambiguous. CDR3 length equals 13 residues. The germline gives CDR1 SGHVS, CDR2 FNYEAQ. Deletions cut 0 bases from V and 6 bases from J, with 7 bases between.

The chain employs TRBV7-3 and TRBJ1-3; 7 bases line up with TRBD1. Germline V gives CDR1 SGHTA, CDR2 FQGTGA. The CDR3 loop spans 15 amino acids. The V segment lost 0 bases and the J segment 4 bases; nucleotides outside the gene matches: 3. The CDR3 here is CASSLTPGQGNTIYF. The CDR3 nucleotides are TGTGCCAGCAGCTTAACCCCGGGACAGGGAAACACCATATATTTT.

The rearrangement uses TRBV5-1 and TRBJ2-3; D uncertain. Germline loops: CDR1 SGHRS, CDR2 YFSETQ. CDR3 length: 15 residues. Trimming left V 3 bases short and J 2 bases short, with 13 bases between. The CDR3 DNA follows: TGCGCCAGCAGCTCGTCGCCCAGCGCCACAGATACGCAGTATTTT. Residues: CASSSSPSATDTQYF.

In its sample, this clone was seen a few times. V is TRBV19 and J is TRBJ1-5; D is perhaps TRBD1 (5 bases). V lost 2 bases and J lost 3, with 11 bases in between. This CDR3 comprises 15 residues. Germline CDR1 LNHDA, CDR2 SQIVND (reference sequence). The CDR3 reads CASSIMAGDNQPQHF. CDR3 DNA: TGTGCCAGTAGTATAATGGCGGGGGACAATCAGCCCCAGCATTTT.